The 31 T cell receptor beta chains below all came from one sample that was sequenced in a study of shared clonotypes between healthy human individuals. Repertoires were generated with immunoSEQ multiplex PCR, while TCRdb's copy carries only in-frame clones and drops some. This sample has about 550,000 clones, with roughly 95% found just once. The naive CD8 subset, CD45RO-negative cells positively selected for CCR7, excluded terminally differentiated effector memory CD45RA+ cells. The specimen sequenced was naive CD8+ T cells sorted from blood. The receptors originated from a woman under 40 in good health.

The chain couples TRBV5-1 to TRBJ2-1; the D call may be TRBD1 or TRBD2 (5 bases each). The CDR3 has 17 residues. CDR1 SGHRS and CDR2 YFSETQ come from the germline V gene. With 0 bases removed from V and 6 bases from J, the gap between germline ends came to 19 bases. The CDR3: CASSLANGGRVGNEQFF. CDR3 DNA: TGCGCCAGCAGCTTGGCCAACGGAGGCAGGGTCGGCAATGAGCAGTTCTTC. The variable domain in full, with the rest retrieved from reference TRBV5-1 and TRBJ2-1, is KAGVTQTPRYLIKTRGQQVTLSCSPISGHRSVSWYQQTPGQGLQFLFEYFSETQRNKGNFPGRFSGRQFSNSRSEMNVSTLELGDSALYLCASSLANGGRVGNEQFFGPGTRLTVL.

J is TRBJ2-3 and V is TRBV29-1, with 13 bases that match TRBD2. Germline loops: CDR1 SQVTM, CDR2 ANQGSEA. V lost 6 bases and J lost 6; bases outside the gene matches: 12. This CDR3 contains 16 residues. The CDR3 DNA reads as TGCAGCGTGAGGGGGACTAGCGGGAAGAGTGGGGATACGCAGTATTTT. Amino acid sequence: CSVRGTSGKSGDTQYF.

The CDR3 DNA reads as TGTGCCAGCAGAGGGGGGGTGGTGTCCTACAATGAGCAGTTCTTC. Translated, it gives CASRGGVVSYNEQFF. This rearrangement joins TRBV4-2 to TRBJ2-1, with D possibly being TRBD2 (7 bases). CDR1 is LGHNA, CDR2 YNFKEQ, per germline. This CDR3 spans 15 amino acids. The germline V and J ends were trimmed by 6 bases and 1 base, with 13 bases remaining between them.

The gene calls are TRBV27 and TRBJ2-7; 9 nucleotides agree with TRBD2. Per germline, CDR1 MNHEY and CDR2 SMNVEV (reference sequence). The V gene end was trimmed by 0 bases and the J gene end by 2 bases; junction bases not matched to a gene: 5. The CDR3 is 16 amino acids. CDR3 in amino acids: CASSLSVGLAPYEQYF. CDR3 in DNA: TGTGCCAGCAGTTTATCGGTGGGACTAGCCCCCTACGAGCAGTACTTC.

The V call is TRBV27, the J call TRBJ2-5; D is possibly TRBD2 (5 bases). Germline lookup yields CDR1 MNHEY and CDR2 SMNVEV (reference sequence). This CDR3 is built from 14 residues. Trimming shortened V by 3 bases and J by 2 bases, and 10 bases separated the two germline ends. The CDR3 DNA sequence: TGTGCCAGCAGTTTTTTGGGAGTTCAAGAGACCCAGTACTTC. This gives the protein CASSFLGVQETQYF.

The rearrangement links TRBV7-7 to TRBJ2-5, with 8 bases that match TRBD2. Germline V gives CDR1 SSHAT, CDR2 FNYEAQ (reference sequence). This CDR3 contains 14 residues. The V and J ends lost 6 bases and 9 bases, in that order; junction bases with no gene match: 12. CDR3 sequence: CASSQREMGTAQYF. As DNA, the CDR3 is TGTGCCAGCAGTCAGCGGGAGATGGGAACGGCCCAGTACTTC.

This rearrangement joins TRBV27 to TRBJ1-2, with D perhaps matching TRBD1 (6 bases). CDR1 MNHEY and CDR2 SMNVEV come from the germline V gene (reference sequence). CDR3 length: 14 amino acids. Between the trimmed V and J ends, which lost 8 bases and 4 bases, there was a span of 17 bases. DNA of the CDR3: TGTGCCAGCTCCTTCGGGGGGGCGGCCTATGGCTACACCTTC. It translates to CASSFGGAAYGYTF.

In its sample, this clone was seen a few times. The chain employs TRBV30 and TRBJ1-1; no reliable D call. V lost 8 bases and J lost 0, with 7 bases in between. The CDR3 is 11 residues long. The germline V gene has CDR1 GTSNPN and CDR2 SVGIG (reference sequence). The CDR3 region is CAQSMNTEAFF. DNA for the CDR3: TGTGCCCAGAGCATGAACACTGAAGCTTTCTTT. The complete variable domain, with remaining parts taken from reference TRBV30 and TRBJ1-1, reads SQTIHQWPATLVQPVGSPLSLECTVEGTSNPNLYWYRQAAGRGLQLLFYSVGIGQISSEVPQNLSASRPQDRQFILSSKKLLLSDSGFYLCAQSMNTEAFFGQGTRLTVV.

The rearrangement links TRBV11-2 to TRBJ1-4; 8 positions match TRBD1. Trimming at V came to 8 bases and at J to 5 bases, leaving 7 bases not matched to a gene. Germline V gives CDR1 SGHAT, CDR2 FQNNGV. This CDR3 spans 14 amino acids. The CDR3 reads CASGETGENEKLFF. The DNA for the CDR3 is TGTGCCAGCGGAGAGACAGGGGAAAATGAAAAACTGTTTTTT.

The rearrangement uses TRBV10-3 and TRBJ1-1; TRBD1 might be the D (6 bases). V shed 4 bases and J shed 0 bases, with 12 bases lying between them. Looked up from germline, CDR1 is ENHRY and CDR2 is SYGVKD. This CDR3 spans 15 amino acids. CDR3 region: CAISGQQGLNTEAFF. CDR3 nucleotides: TGTGCCATCAGTGGGCAACAGGGCCTGAACACTGAAGCTTTCTTT.

This clone was seen only once. The gene calls are TRBV14 and TRBJ2-2; a weak D match, TRBD2 (5 bases). V lost 6 bases and J lost 1, with 9 bases in between. The CDR3 runs 14 residues. From germline, CDR1 is SGHDN and CDR2 FVKESK. CDR3 in DNA: TGTGCCAGCAGAATCGGAGGGAACACCGGGGAGCTGTTTTTT. Translating gives CASRIGGNTGELFF.

The V call is TRBV11-2, the J call TRBJ2-1, with D uncertain. CDR3 length: 13 residues. The germline gives CDR1 SGHAT, CDR2 FQNNGV. The ends were cut back, 5 bases at V and 8 bases at J, with 13 bases in the middle. For the CDR3, the DNA is TGTGCCAGCAGCGTCCCCGCCGAGGATGAGCAGTTCTTC. Protein sequence: CASSVPAEDEQFF.

This CDR3 reads CASSGGVGVQPQHF. The DNA for the CDR3 is TGTGCCAGCAGTGGGGGGGTGGGGGTTCAGCCCCAGCATTTT. The rearrangement uses TRBV27 and TRBJ1-5, with D possibly matching TRBD1 (5 bases). The germline V and J ends were trimmed by 5 bases and 6 bases, with 14 bases remaining between them. The germline gives CDR1 MNHEY, CDR2 SMNVEV (reference sequence). The CDR3 runs 14 residues.

The chain employs TRBV11-2 and TRBJ2-7, with 8 bases aligning to TRBD2. The germline V gene encodes CDR1 SGHAT and CDR2 FQNNGV. After removal of 5 bases from V and 4 bases from J, the junction contained 7 bases not matched to a gene. The length of the CDR3 is 14 residues. In nucleotides, the CDR3 is TGTGCCAGCAGCCCAGCGGGAGTTGTATACGAGCAGTACTTC. The encoded protein is CASSPAGVVYEQYF.

The rearrangement joins TRBV28 to TRBJ2-3, with D possibly TRBD2 on 6 matching bases. With 3 bases removed from V and 1 base from J, the gap between germline ends came to 11 bases. Germline loops: CDR1 MDHEN, CDR2 SYDVKM. The CDR3 contains 15 residues. CDR3 protein: CASSFVSSGTDTQYF. In DNA, the CDR3 is TGTGCCAGCAGTTTTGTTTCTAGCGGCACAGATACGCAGTATTTT. Full variable domain (remainder filled in from reference TRBV28 and TRBJ2-3): DVKVTQSSRYLVKRTGEKVFLECVQDMDHENMFWYRQDPGLGLRLIYFSYDVKMKEKGDIPEGYSVSREKKERFSLILESASTNQTSMYLCASSFVSSGTDTQYFGPGTRLTVL.

V usage is TRBV9 and J usage is TRBJ1-1; TRBD1 aligns across 7 bases. The CDR3 loop spans 17 amino acids. V was clipped by 3 bases and J by 4 bases; unmatched bases: 15. Germline CDR1 reads SGDLS; CDR2 reads YYNGEE. CDR3 in DNA: TGTGCCAGCAGCGAGCGAGGGGGCGCAGGTCGAGGCACTGAAGCTTTCTTT. It is translated as CASSERGGAGRGTEAFF.

This clone occurred once. The chain recombines TRBV28 with TRBJ1-1; D unclear. Trimming left V 7 bases short and J 0 bases short, with 12 bases between. The CDR3 is 14 amino acids. Looked up from germline, CDR1 is MDHEN and CDR2 is SYDVKM. The CDR3 spells CASTSVPMNTEAFF. The CDR3 DNA follows: TGTGCCAGCACCTCCGTCCCGATGAACACTGAAGCTTTCTTT.

This chain links TRBV4-1 with TRBJ2-7; 8 positions match TRBD1. The CDR3 covers 15 residues. V dropped 0 bases and J dropped 11; count of bases not matched to a gene: 12. The germline V gene encodes CDR1 MGHRA and CDR2 YSYEKL. The CDR3 protein is CASSQDRGQGAREYF. As DNA, the CDR3 is TGCGCCAGCAGCCAAGATCGGGGCCAGGGGGCGAGGGAGTACTTC.

The CDR3 bases are TGTGCCAGCAAAGGTAGGGACGTAGCCTACGAGCAGTACTTC. It encodes CASKGRDVAYEQYF. This chain links TRBV2 with TRBJ2-7; either TRBD1 or TRBD2 may supply D (5 bases each). V dropped 7 bases and J dropped 2 bases, with 15 bases sitting between them. Germline V gives CDR1 SNHLY, CDR2 FYNNEI. The CDR3 is 14 amino acids.

The rearrangement links TRBV27 to TRBJ1-3; the D is unclear. This CDR3 has 11 residues. V lost 8 bases and J 7 bases, leaving 9 bases between the germline ends. The germline CDR1 and CDR2 sequences are MNHEY and SMNVEV (reference sequence). CDR3 in DNA: TGTGCCAGCTCCGCCGGGAACACCATATATTTT. The encoded protein is CASSAGNTIYF.

V usage is TRBV29-1 and J usage is TRBJ2-1, with no clear D. CDR3 length equals 12 residues. CDR1 SQVTM and CDR2 ANQGSEA come from the germline V gene. Trimming stripped 3 bases from V and 8 bases from J, with 11 bases between. CDR3 amino acids: CSVDGRPDEQFF. The DNA of the CDR3 is TGCAGCGTTGACGGACGCCCGGATGAGCAGTTCTTC.

The chain is built from TRBV5-1 and TRBJ1-1; possible D gene TRBD1, 6 bases. This CDR3 contains 15 residues. CDR1 and CDR2 (germline): SGHRS, YFSETQ. V lost 2 bases and J 6 bases, leaving 17 bases between the germline ends. CDR3 sequence reads: CASSFTGFGDPEAFF. For the CDR3, the DNA is TGCGCCAGCAGCTTTACAGGGTTCGGGGACCCTGAAGCTTTCTTT.

The chain joins TRBV27 to TRBJ2-2, with D perhaps being TRBD1 or TRBD2 (5 bases each). The CDR3 totals 15 residues. The V gene's germline CDR1 is MNHEY and CDR2 SMNVEV (reference sequence). The V gene lost 3 bases and the J gene lost 1 base, with 9 bases spanning the gap. CDR3 protein: CASSFIGGNTGELFF. For the CDR3, the DNA is TGTGCCAGCAGTTTTATTGGGGGGAACACCGGGGAGCTGTTTTTT.

V gene TRBV7-9 combines with J gene TRBJ2-1; 7 nucleotides match TRBD2. The CDR3 contains 15 residues. Germline-derived CDR1 and CDR2 are SEHNR and FQNEAQ (reference sequence). Losses at the gene ends were 0 bases for V and 9 bases for J; bases not matched to a gene: 8. In nucleotides, the CDR3 is TGTGCCAGCAGCTTAGCGGCGACTAGCCCGCCTGAGCAGTTCTTC. It yields the protein CASSLAATSPPEQFF. Combining the CDR3 with reference TRBV7-9 and TRBJ2-1 gives the whole variable domain DTGVSQNPRHKITKRGQNVTFRCDPISEHNRLYWYRQTLGQGPEFLTYFQNEAQLEKSRLLSDRFSAERPKGSFSTLEIQRTEQGDSAMYLCASSLAATSPPEQFFGPGTRLTVL.

The chain employs TRBV7-9 and TRBJ2-7; TRBD2 matches 12 bases. Germline values: CDR1 SEHNR, CDR2 FQNEAQ (reference sequence). J lost 5 bases, V lost 3 bases, and 11 bases had no gene match. The CDR3 consists of 17 residues. The DNA for the CDR3 is TGTGCCAGCAGCTTGAGACTAGCGGGAGAGATACATAACGAGCAGTACTTC. Residues: CASSLRLAGEIHNEQYF.

This clone was seen just once. This sequence joins TRBV15 and TRBJ2-5; 7 nucleotides agree with TRBD1. The V gene's germline CDR1 is LNHNV and CDR2 YYDKDF (reference sequence). The CDR3 loop spans 15 amino acids. V was clipped by 5 bases and J by 2 bases; unmatched bases: 8. The chain's CDR3 is CATSGGQAPQETQYF. CDR3 DNA sequence: TGTGCCACCAGCGGAGGACAGGCCCCACAAGAGACCCAGTACTTC.

The chain has TRBV15 and TRBJ2-7; D call uncertain. The V end was cut by 4 bases, the J end by 3 bases, with 4 bases between. In germline, CDR1 is LNHNV, CDR2 YYDKDF (reference sequence). This CDR3 contains 11 residues. CDR3 nucleotide sequence: TGTGCCACCAGCAACAGCTACGAGCAGTACTTC. This translates into CATSNSYEQYF.

The chain carries TRBV6-5 and TRBJ1-5; maybe TRBD1 (5 bases). Germline CDR1 and CDR2: MNHEY and SVGAGI. The CDR3 runs to 15 residues. Trimming removed 6 bases from V and 0 bases from J, with 12 bases in between. CDR3 in DNA: TGTGCCAGCAGACCGGGGGGGTATAGCAATCAGCCCCAGCATTTT. As protein: CASRPGGYSNQPQHF.

The genes are TRBV5-6 and TRBJ1-1; 7 positions match TRBD1. Germline CDR1 is SGHDT and CDR2 is YYEEEE. This CDR3 comprises 17 residues. J was trimmed by 0 bases and V by 3 bases; bases with no gene match: 11. DNA for the CDR3: TGTGCCAGCAGCTCGGGACAGATCGCGATCTTGAACACTGAAGCTTTCTTT. Residues: CASSSGQIAILNTEAFF.

V is TRBV6-5 and J is TRBJ1-5; D is uncertain. The CDR3 runs 13 residues. Trimming removed 3 bases from V and 3 bases from J, with 6 bases in between. Germline V CDR1 and CDR2: MNHEY, SVGAGI. The CDR3 sequence: CASSYGLNQPQHF. The CDR3 DNA reads TGTGCCAGCAGTTATGGTCTCAATCAGCCCCAGCATTTT.

This clone appeared once. The genes are TRBV9 and TRBJ2-7, with D tentatively TRBD2 (6 bases). This CDR3 is built from 16 residues. Germline V gene lookup returns CDR1 SGDLS and CDR2 YYNGEE. Deletions cut 2 bases from V and 2 bases from J, with 17 bases between. The CDR3 DNA reads TGTGCCAGCAGCGTCGGGGTGGCGGGATCCACCTACGAGCAGTACTTC. Protein product: CASSVGVAGSTYEQYF.